These 18 T cell receptor beta chains were sequenced from one sample in a study of CD8 T cells in ankylosing spondylitis. TCRdb independently ran MiXCR on the 5' RACE reads; one entry per CDR3 protein. The profile shows about 200,000 distinct CDR3 sequences, about 13% of them singletons. Sequences were obtained from blood, either unsorted or a sorted T cell fraction (not recorded which). The receptors were gathered from a male donor with ankylosing spondylitis or in good health (not recorded which).

V and J are TRBV7-9 and TRBJ2-2; 7 positions match TRBD2. V shed 5 bases and J 7 bases; nucleotides not matched to a gene: 13. Germline CDR1 reads SEHNR; CDR2 reads FQNEAQ (reference sequence). The CDR3 loop spans 16 amino acids. The CDR3 DNA reads as TGTGCCAGCAGCCCCCTTCAGGCGGGGGTGCACGGGGAGCTGTTTTTT. Its protein product is CASSPLQAGVHGELFF.

Note on this clonotype: A much larger clone differs from this one at a single base, so this may be a read error. The chain carries TRBV5-1 and TRBJ2-3; 13 positions match TRBD2. The CDR3 runs to 15 residues. The germline V gene encodes CDR1 SGHRS and CDR2 YFSETQ. The CDR3 bases are TGCCCCAGCAGCTTGGGGACTAGCGGGGCAGATACGCAGTATTTT. Its translation: CPSSLGTSGADTQYF. Together with reference TRBV5-1 and TRBJ2-3, the CDR3 gives the full variable domain: KAGVTQTPRYLIKTRGQQVTLSCSPISGHRSVSWYQQTPGQGLQFLFEYFSETQRNKGNFPGRFSGRQFSNSRSEMNVSTLELGDSALYLCPSSLGTSGADTQYFGPGTRLTVL.

The chain is built from TRBV19 and TRBJ2-2; 9 positions agree with TRBD2. Germline-derived CDR1 and CDR2 are LNHDA and SQIVND (reference sequence). The CDR3 covers 18 residues. The V gene end was trimmed by 7 bases and the J gene end by 0 bases; junction bases not matched to a gene: 12. The CDR3 reads CASTPWRASGANTGELFF. CDR3 coding DNA: TGTGCCAGTACACCCTGGCGGGCTAGCGGGGCGAACACCGGGGAGCTGTTTTTT.

This clonotype was counted only a few times. V and J are TRBV5-1 and TRBJ2-3, with 10 bases that match TRBD2. V lost 5 bases, J lost 1 base, and 7 bases stayed unmatched. The CDR3 is 16 amino acids. Germline V gene data show CDR1 as SGHRS and CDR2 as YFSETQ. The DNA of the CDR3 is TGCGCCAGCAGACTTACTAGCGGGGCCCGCACAGATACGCAGTATTTT. Translating it yields CASRLTSGARTDTQYF.

J is TRBJ2-2 and V is TRBV7-9, with unresolved D. The CDR3 sequence is 11 residues long. Trimming took off 3 bases at V and 9 bases at J, with 5 bases between the two ends. Germline-derived CDR1 and CDR2 are SEHNR and FQNEAQ (reference sequence). CDR3 amino acids: CASSFAWELFF. CDR3 in DNA: TGTGCCAGCAGCTTCGCCTGGGAGCTGTTTTTT.

A few counts support this clonotype. The genes are TRBV7-6 and TRBJ2-3; 13 nucleotides match TRBD2. The germline V gene has CDR1 SGHVS and CDR2 FNYEAQ. The ends lost 4 bases at V and 0 bases at J; junction bases unmatched: 4. The CDR3 contains 17 residues. The CDR3 bases are TGTGCCAGCAGCTCCGGACTAGCGGGGGCTAGCACAGATACGCAGTATTTT. It translates to CASSSGLAGASTDTQYF.

The chain couples TRBV3-1 to TRBJ2-3; 11 bases are a match to TRBD2. The CDR3 length is 16 residues. Trimming took 4 bases from V and 6 from J; bases not matched to a gene: 9. Germline-derived CDR1 and CDR2 are LGHDT and YNNKEL (reference sequence). The CDR3 sequence is CASSPPGLAASDTQYF. CDR3 bases: TGTGCCAGCAGCCCGCCGGGACTAGCGGCTTCGGATACGCAGTATTTT.

V gene TRBV4-1 combines with J gene TRBJ1-1; a weak D match, TRBD1 (5 bases). Looked up from germline, CDR1 is MGHRA and CDR2 is YSYEKL. This CDR3 comprises 15 residues. The V end lost 1 base, the J end lost 0 bases, and 9 bases lay between the germline ends. The CDR3 DNA reads TGCGCCAGCAGCCAAGGCCGGGGGGTGAACACTGAAGCTTTCTTT. It codes for CASSQGRGVNTEAFF.

At least ten counts were recorded for this clonotype. The rearrangement joins TRBV5-1 to TRBJ2-3; 11 bases align to TRBD2. The CDR3 has 18 residues. The V segment lost 4 bases and the J segment 5 bases; nucleotides outside the gene matches: 15. Germline V gene data show CDR1 as SGHRS and CDR2 as YFSETQ. DNA for the CDR3: TGCGCCAGCAGCCCCATCGAAATAGCGGGAGGGTCGGTAGATACGCAGTATTTT. This codes for CASSPIEIAGGSVDTQYF.

The chain employs TRBV11-2 and TRBJ2-2; D remains ambiguous. The V end was cut by 3 bases, the J end by 1 base, with 9 bases between. Germline assignment: CDR1 SGHAT and CDR2 FQNNGV. The CDR3 sequence is 15 residues long. In DNA form, the CDR3 reads TGTGCCAGCAGCTTGCAGAGTCTGAACACCGGGGAGCTGTTTTTT. The encoded protein is CASSLQSLNTGELFF.

This clonotype has at least ten counts. J is TRBJ2-2 and V is TRBV11-3, with 7 bases fitting TRBD2. CDR3 length: 18 residues. Germline V lookup: CDR1 SGHNT, CDR2 YENEEA. J was trimmed by 1 base and V by 3 bases; bases with no gene match: 11. CDR3 protein: CASSFPRVSGMNTGELFF. Written as DNA, the CDR3 is TGTGCCAGCAGCTTCCCGAGGGTCAGCGGGATGAACACCGGGGAGCTGTTTTTT.

In this sample, this clonotype turned up a few times. The chain joins TRBV12-5 to TRBJ1-2, with TRBD1 as a possible D gene (5 bases). V gave up 5 bases and J gave up 5 bases, with 24 bases separating them. In germline, CDR1 is LGHNT, CDR2 FRNRAP. The CDR3 is 17 amino acids. The CDR3: CASGPGETHSPHYGYTF. CDR3 nucleotides: TGTGCTAGTGGTCCGGGGGAAACCCACTCACCCCATTATGGCTACACCTTC.

This clonotype has a handful of counts. The CDR3 loop is CSANRGDGETQYF. In nucleotides, the CDR3 is TGCAGTGCTAACAGGGGGGACGGAGAGACCCAGTACTTC. The chain links TRBV20-1 to TRBJ2-5, with 8 bases fitting TRBD1. The V gene's germline CDR1 is DFQATT and CDR2 SNEGSKA (reference sequence). The trim removed 4 bases at V and 4 bases at J, leaving 5 bases unmatched. The CDR3 runs to 13 residues.

This clonotype was found a few times. In DNA, the CDR3 is TGCGCCAGCAGCCCCGTGGGACAGGGGGTAGAGGACTATGGCTACACCTTC. This encodes CASSPVGQGVEDYGYTF. This chain joins TRBV4-1 and TRBJ1-2, with TRBD1 matching over 11 bases. CDR3 length equals 17 residues. V dropped 4 bases and J dropped 3; count of bases not matched to a gene: 10. CDR1 is MGHRA and CDR2 is YSYEKL in the germline V gene.

In its sample, this clonotype was seen a few times. The rearrangement links TRBV4-1 to TRBJ1-1; no definite D call. Germline lookup yields CDR1 MGHRA and CDR2 YSYEKL. V dropped 1 base and J dropped 7 bases, with 10 bases sitting between them. The CDR3 spans 13 residues. Here the CDR3 reads CASSQGTGYEAFF. The CDR3 coding sequence is TGCGCCAGCAGCCAAGGTACTGGTTATGAAGCTTTCTTT.

A word on this clonotype: One junction end disagrees with the germline gene, perhaps due to a read error. The chain carries TRBV12-3 or TRBV12-4 and TRBJ2-5, with 11 bases identical to TRBD2. The CDR3 spans 18 residues. The CDR3 sequence: CACSLSLAGGTYQETQYF. In DNA form, the CDR3 reads TGTGCCTGCAGTTTATCGCTAGCGGGGGGCACGTACCAAGAGACCCAGTACTTC.

Only a few counts were recorded for this clonotype. J is TRBJ1-5 and V is TRBV2; D is unclear. V was clipped by 7 bases and J by 0 bases, with 16 bases between them. CDR3 size: 16 residues. CDR1 and CDR2 (germline): SNHLY, FYNNEI. The CDR3 bases are TGTGCCAGCACGGTCGGCCAAGCTTATAGCAATCAGCCCCAGCATTTT. Translation: CASTVGQAYSNQPQHF. Based on the CDR3 plus reference TRBV2 and TRBJ1-5, the full variable domain is EPEVTQTPSHQVTQMGQEVILRCVPISNHLYFYWYRQILGQKVEFLVSFYNNEISEKSEIFDDQFSVERPDGSNFTLKIRSTKLEDSAMYFCASTVGQAYSNQPQHFGDGTRLSIL.

The table lists this clonotype with a few counts. The V gene is TRBV20-1, the J gene TRBJ2-7; TRBD2 matches at 12 bases. V shed 3 bases and J 0 bases; nucleotides not matched to a gene: 3. The CDR3 is made up of 15 amino acids. The germline gives CDR1 DFQATT, CDR2 SNEGSKA (reference sequence). CDR3 loop: CSARGLAGSSYEQYF. The CDR3 bases are TGCAGTGCTAGGGGACTAGCGGGTAGCTCCTACGAGCAGTACTTC.